This T cell receptor (beta chain) was retrieved from a study of monozygotic twins with inflammatory bowel disease. This CDR3 comprises 16 residues. Germline V gene data show CDR1 as SGHTA and CDR2 as FQGNSA. cDNA for each sample came from eight separate reactions. TCRdb re-called the 5' RACE reads and gives one entry per CDR3 protein, without DNA. This sample's table has nearly 450,000 distinct CDR3 sequences. The sequence was obtained from a human donor with ulcerative colitis or Crohn's disease, or a healthy co-twin of an affected twin (not recorded which). The chain couples TRBV7-2 to TRBJ2-3; TCRdb picks TRBD2, but there is no DNA to check that call. What was sequenced was blood. CDR3 residues: CVSSSLAGGVTDTQYF.